This T cell receptor beta chain originates from a study of CD8+CD57+ T cells in acquired aplastic anemia. For the study at large: Sorted CD4+ plus CD8+ cells gave DNA averaging around 3 ug.

Genomic DNA templated the TCR beta VDJ and CDR3 profiling. TCRdb ran MiXCR on the reads and lists one entry per CDR3 protein. The table lists approximately 130,000 distinct CDR3 sequences, over 55% of them singletons. This clonotype was found once. Its antigen is unknown. Trimming removed 3 bases from V and 3 bases from J; junction bases left unmatched: 4. This CDR3 has 15 amino acids. The germline V gene encodes CDR1 WNHNN and CDR2 SYGVQD (reference sequence). By flow cytometry, patients selected for sequencing had shown an expansion of CD8+CD57+ cells. Everyone among the patients had severe acquired aplastic anemia. Therapy had not been given to patients before blood sampling. Points from the study as a whole: About 27 CD8+ CDR3 sequences were shared between patients and controls.

The chain employs TRBV10-1 and TRBJ2-2; the match to TRBD2 covers 7 bases. Material for sequencing was sorted CD4+, CD8+, or CD8+CD57+ T cells (not recorded which) from PBMCs. The TCR originated in a human donor with aplastic anemia. The CDR3 region is CASSDWGGYTGELFF. CDR3 nucleotide sequence: TGCGCCAGCAGTGATTGGGGAGGGTACACCGGGGAGCTGTTTTTT.